Each of the 18 T cell receptor delta chains below was sequenced from the same sample in a study of γδ T cells in repeated Plasmodium falciparum infection. Vgamma9/Vdelta2+ and Vdelta2-negative gammadelta T cells were flow-sorted from PBMC for bulk sequencing. TCRdb called clones anew from the multiplex PCR reads with CATT. The sample yields 45,000 to 70,000 delta-chain clones, 1.7% seen once. Sequenced material: gamma-delta T cells from blood. The receptor source for this set is a pool of human donors (malaria-infected and uninfected, not separated).

As to this clone: With only one base between it and a far larger clone, this is likely a read error. The same CDR3 arises from other DNA sequences in this sample as well. This chain uses TRDV1 with TRDJ1, with 10 bases lining up with TRDD3. This CDR3 has 22 amino acids. Per the germline V gene, CDR1 is TSWWSYY and CDR2 is QGS. CDR3 DNA sequence: TGTGCTCTTGGGGAACGGCCTTTAAAGGCGTGGTACTGGGGGATGCGAACCGACAAACTCATCTTT. This sequence encodes CALGERPLKAWYWGMRTDKLIF.

This clone was observed a handful of times. The TCRdb protein, from a much larger clone, departs from this DNA's translation at residue 3, likely by read error; the protein shown derives from the DNA. The rearrangement uses TRDV3 and TRDJ1; D might be TRDD2 or TRDD3, each matching 9 bases. V lost 5 bases and J lost 0, with 31 bases in between. Germline CDR1 is TVYSNPD and CDR2 is GDNSRS (reference sequence). This CDR3 is built from 19 residues. CDR3 bases: TGTGCCCCCCTTCCTACGGCCTTACTGGGGGAACAGTACACCGATAAACTCATCTTT. As protein: CAPLPTALLGEQYTDKLIF.

As concerns this clone: A far larger clone is only one base removed, so a read error is likely. Other nucleotide sequences in the sample specify the same CDR3. This chain connects TRDV1 to TRDJ1; the match to TRDD3 covers 9 bases. Germline V gene lookup returns CDR1 TSWWSYY and CDR2 QGS. The CDR3 totals 18 residues. CDR3 sequence (DNA): TGTGCTCTTGGGAAACGGAGCCCCTGGGGGATCCCAGCCGATAAACTCATCTTC. This sequence encodes CALGKRSPWGIPADKLIF.

On this clone itself: The TCRdb protein, from a much larger clone, departs from this DNA's translation at residue 10, likely by read error; the protein shown derives from the DNA. This chain uses TRDV1 with TRDJ1; 7 bases align to TRDD3. The CDR3 has 17 residues. With 2 bases clipped from V and 10 bases from J, the junction kept 19 bases outside the gene matches. Germline values: CDR1 TSWWSYY, CDR2 QGS. CDR3 loop: CALGEEGLLRDTIRLIF. The CDR3 coding sequence is TGTGCTCTTGGGGAAGAGGGTCTACTGAGGGATACCATAAGACTCATCTTT.

About this clone itself: The amino acid sequence in TCRdb belongs to a much larger clone and departs from this DNA's translation at residue 14, likely a sequencing read error; the sequence shown is translated from the DNA. The chain is built from TRDV1 and TRDJ1; TRDD3 matches at 10 bases. Assignment of the J gene here rests on matching the DNA to germline, because TCRdb gives none. V shed 1 base, J shed 3 bases, and the junction held 32 bases outside the gene matches. CDR1 is TSWWSYY and CDR2 is QGS in the germline V gene. The CDR3 covers 25 residues. CDR3 nucleotide sequence: TGTGCTCTTGGGGAACCCTCTTGGCGAGCCCCTGCGGACGGAGTTTTGGGGGATACATCCGATAAACTCATCTTT. Translated, it gives CALGEPSWRAPADGVLGDTSDKLIF.

Note on this clone: The protein that TCRdb holds for this DNA derives from a much larger clone and differs from the translated DNA at residue 7, which likely indicates a read error; the protein shown here is translated from the DNA. The V call is TRDV2, the J call TRDJ1; 8 bases are shared with TRDD3. Assignment of the J gene here rests on matching the DNA to germline, because TCRdb gives none. Germline V lookup: CDR1 GEAIGNYY, CDR2 EKD. The CDR3 runs 17 residues. Unmatched junction bases numbered 8, after V lost 0 bases and J lost 0 bases. CDR3: CACDTLVRGDNTDKLIF. CDR3 nucleotide sequence: TGTGCCTGTGACACCCTAGTCCGGGGGGATAACACCGATAAACTCATCTTT.

Concerning this clone: TCRdb has a much larger clone's protein, which differs at residue 4 from the translation of this DNA, likely because of a read error; what is shown is the protein translated from the DNA. The rearrangement uses TRDV3 and TRDJ1, with TRDD3 matching over 11 bases. Unmatched junction bases numbered 29, after V lost 5 bases and J lost 3 bases. Per germline, CDR1 TVYSNPD and CDR2 GDNSRS (reference sequence). The CDR3 covers 21 residues. The chain's CDR3 is CAQSSIRSYLLGDSKADKLIF. The CDR3 DNA sequence: TGTGCCCAATCATCTATTCGTTCCTACCTACTGGGGGATAGTAAAGCCGATAAACTCATCTTT.

This clone was seen ten or more times. The rearrangement links TRDV3 to TRDJ1; the match to TRDD3 covers 11 bases. The germline V gene has CDR1 TVYSNPD and CDR2 GDNSRS (reference sequence). V lost 0 bases to trimming and J lost 3 bases; unmatched junction nucleotides: 15. The CDR3 is 18 amino acids. The CDR3, as DNA: TGTGCCTTTAGAGGGTTTCTTGGGGGATACGCGCGGCCCGATAAACTCATCTTT. Translation gives CAFRGFLGGYARPDKLIF.

This clone was counted many times. This likely came from a read error, as a far larger clone is one base away. Different DNA sequences within this sample yield the same CDR3. V gene TRDV2 was called; the J gene was not; the DNA was not compared with TRDD3, the D call given in the table. Germline V lookup: CDR1 GEAIGNYY, CDR2 EKD. The CDR3 is 18 amino acids. In DNA, the CDR3 is TGTGCCTGTGACCTACTGGGGGATACGCATTGGGACACCCGACAGATGTTCTTC. Translated: CACDLLGDTHWDTRQMFF.

This clone was counted ten times or more. This probably arose from a read error, given a far larger clone one base away. The identical CDR3 is also encoded by other nucleotide sequences in the sample. The J gene has no call, while the V gene is TRDV1. CDR3 length: 21 residues. Germline-derived CDR1 and CDR2 are TSWWSYY and QGS. The CDR3: CALGVQGWLLLRTSYTDKLIF. Written as DNA, the CDR3 is TGTGCTCTTGGGGTTCAAGGGTGGCTCCTACTTCGTACTTCGTACACCGATAAACTCATCTTC.

Of note for this clone: TCRdb's protein, taken from a much larger clone, differs from this DNA's translation at residue 4, likely owing to a read error; the protein displayed comes from the DNA. V is TRDV1 and J is TRDJ1; TRDD3 matches 13 bases. Since TCRdb gives no J gene, matching the DNA to germline was used here to assign it. The germline V gene encodes CDR1 TSWWSYY and CDR2 QGS. There are 29 residues in the CDR3. CDR3 residues: CALREPRFALFVLGDTRIRPGERADKLIF. Here the CDR3 DNA reads TGTGCTCTTAGGGAACCGAGGTTCGCGCTATTTGTACTGGGGGATACGCGTATCCGGCCAGGGGAAAGGGCCGATAAACTCATCTTT.

This clone occurred many times. For this DNA, TCRdb reports the protein of a much larger clone, which diverges at residue 19, most likely from a read error; the protein presented here is translated directly from the DNA. The J segment was not called; the V segment is TRDV1; the table's TRDD3 call for D was not verified on the DNA. There are 20 residues in the CDR3. Germline values: CDR1 TSWWSYY, CDR2 QGS. The CDR3 loop is CALGDSYWGSTGVWPDKLTF. CDR3 DNA sequence: TGTGCTCTTGGGGATTCGTACTGGGGGTCCACCGGAGTCTGGCCCGATAAACTCACCTTT.

This clone was seen at least ten times. The mismatch at residue 10 between this DNA's translation and the TCRdb protein of a much larger clone likely reflects a read error; the protein shown is translated from the DNA. V usage is TRAV38-2/DV8 and J usage is TRDJ1; D is perhaps TRDD2 (9 bases). Germline V gene sequence: CDR1 TSESDYY, CDR2 QEAYKQQN. Trimming pared 2 bases from V and 0 bases from J, leaving 47 bases between. The CDR3 has 27 residues. CDR3 residues: CAYRSRGGKAFLRALRTGGPHTDKLIF. CDR3 bases: TGTGCTTATAGGAGTCGGGGGGGGAAAGCCTTCCTACGCGCTCTCCGTACTGGGGGTCCTCACACCGATAAACTCATCTTT.

This clone was counted ten times or more. A far larger clone differs by one base, so this is likely a read error. Other DNA sequences within the sample encode an identical CDR3. V usage is TRDV1 and J usage is TRDJ1; TRDD3 agrees at 13 bases. Trimming cost V 5 bases and J 8 bases; bases outside gene matches: 35. Germline CDR1 is TSWWSYY and CDR2 is QGS. This CDR3 is built from 24 residues. The CDR3 DNA follows: TGTGCTCTTGGGCCTACGACCTTCGGTCGTACTGGGGGATACGCGTCTTTGGGTGGGGACAAACTCATCTTT. It translates to CALGPTTFGRTGGYASLGGDKLIF.

This clone was observed many times. Different DNA sequences within this sample yield the same CDR3. V gene TRDV1 combines with J gene TRDJ1; 10 nucleotides line up with TRDD3. Germline V gene sequence: CDR1 TSWWSYY, CDR2 QGS. The J segment lost 2 bases and the V segment lost 3 bases, leaving 27 bases of the junction unmatched. This CDR3 is built from 23 residues. CDR3 in amino acids: CALGDWGLPRMWGGGYLTDKLIF. The CDR3 nucleotides are TGTGCTCTTGGGGACTGGGGGCTACCACGTATGTGGGGTGGGGGATACTTGACCGATAAACTCATCTTT.

This clone was detected a few times. A far larger clone is off by one base, so a read error is likely. This specimen includes other DNA sequences encoding the same CDR3. This chain connects TRDV1 to TRDJ1; TRDD3 aligns across 10 bases. Germline CDR1 reads TSWWSYY; CDR2 reads QGS. With V trimmed by 1 base and J by 5 bases, 34 bases remained unmatched. CDR3 length equals 25 residues. The CDR3 here is CALGEPSWRAPADRVLGDTSDKLIF. As DNA, the CDR3 is TGTGCTCTTGGGGAACCCTCTTGGCGAGCCCCTGCGGACAGAGTTTTGGGGGATACATCGGATAAACTCATCTTT.

This clone was seen at least ten times. The protein in TCRdb stems from a much larger clone and differs at residue 17 from this DNA's translation, likely a read error; here the protein is translated from the DNA. The chain has TRDV3 and TRDJ1, with D possibly matching TRDD3 (6 bases). CDR1 and CDR2 from the germline V gene are TVYSNPD and GDNSRS (reference sequence). The CDR3 spans 18 residues. DNA for the CDR3: TGTGCCCGCAGGCTACAGATCTGGGGATGGCCCTACACCGATAAACTCACCTTT. Translation gives CARRLQIWGWPYTDKLTF.

This clone was counted many times. This sequence may be a read error, since a much larger clone differs from it by one base. The J gene is TRDJ1, the V gene TRDV1; D uncertain. V shed 8 bases and J shed 3 bases, with 22 bases lying between them. CDR3 size: 16 residues. Germline V gene lookup returns CDR1 TSWWSYY and CDR2 QGS. CDR3 sequence reads: CALLTATRSLADKLIF. DNA for the CDR3: TGTGCTCTTCTGACCGCAACAAGGAGTTTGGCCGATAAACTCATCTTT.